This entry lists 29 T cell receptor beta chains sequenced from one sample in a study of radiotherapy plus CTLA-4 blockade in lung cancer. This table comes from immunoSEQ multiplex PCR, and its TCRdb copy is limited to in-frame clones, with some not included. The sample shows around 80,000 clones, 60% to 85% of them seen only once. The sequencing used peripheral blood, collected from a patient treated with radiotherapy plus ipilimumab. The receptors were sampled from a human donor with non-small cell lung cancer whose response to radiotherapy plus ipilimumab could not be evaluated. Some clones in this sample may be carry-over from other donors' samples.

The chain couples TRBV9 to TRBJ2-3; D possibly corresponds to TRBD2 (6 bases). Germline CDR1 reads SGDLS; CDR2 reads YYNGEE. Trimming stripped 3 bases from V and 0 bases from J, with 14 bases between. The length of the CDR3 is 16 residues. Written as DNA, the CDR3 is TGTGCCAGCAGCGCGTTGGGGACTGCTAGCACAGATACGCAGTATTTT. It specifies CASSALGTASTDTQYF. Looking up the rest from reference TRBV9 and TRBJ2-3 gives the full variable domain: DSGVTQTPKHLITATGQRVTLRCSPRSGDLSVYWYQQSLDQGLQFLIQYYNGEERAKGNILERFSAQQFPDLHSELNLSSLELGDSALYFCASSALGTASTDTQYFGPGTRLTVL.

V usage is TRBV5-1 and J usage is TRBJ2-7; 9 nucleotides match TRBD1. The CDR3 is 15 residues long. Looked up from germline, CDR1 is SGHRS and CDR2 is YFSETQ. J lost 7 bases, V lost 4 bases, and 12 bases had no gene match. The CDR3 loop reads CASSVDRGLAREQYF. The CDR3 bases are TGCGCCAGCAGCGTGGACAGGGGCCTGGCTCGGGAGCAGTACTTC.

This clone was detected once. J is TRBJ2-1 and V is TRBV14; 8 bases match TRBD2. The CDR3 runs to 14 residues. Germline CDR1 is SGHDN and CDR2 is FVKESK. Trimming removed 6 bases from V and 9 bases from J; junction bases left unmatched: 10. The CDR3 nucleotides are TGTGCCAGCAGTGGGTCCGGGGGGGCCTCTGAGCAGTTCTTC. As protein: CASSGSGGASEQFF. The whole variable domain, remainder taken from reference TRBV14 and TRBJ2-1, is EAGVTQFPSHSVIEKGQTVTLRCDPISGHDNLYWYRRVMGKEIKFLLHFVKESKQDESGMPNNRFLAERTGGTYSTLKVQPAELEDSGVYFCASSGSGGASEQFFGPGTRLTVL.

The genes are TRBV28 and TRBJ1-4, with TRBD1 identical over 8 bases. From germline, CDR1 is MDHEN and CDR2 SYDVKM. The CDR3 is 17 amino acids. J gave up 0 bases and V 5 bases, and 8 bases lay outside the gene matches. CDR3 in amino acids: CASSNHRGGSTNEKLFF. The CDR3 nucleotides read TGTGCCAGCAGTAACCACAGGGGGGGCTCAACTAATGAAAAACTGTTTTTT.

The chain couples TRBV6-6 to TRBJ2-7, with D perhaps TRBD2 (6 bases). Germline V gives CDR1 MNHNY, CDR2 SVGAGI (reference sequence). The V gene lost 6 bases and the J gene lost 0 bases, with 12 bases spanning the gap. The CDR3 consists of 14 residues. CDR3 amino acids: CASSPAGLSYEQYF. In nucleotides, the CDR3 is TGTGCCAGCAGCCCCGCGGGACTCTCCTACGAGCAGTACTTC.

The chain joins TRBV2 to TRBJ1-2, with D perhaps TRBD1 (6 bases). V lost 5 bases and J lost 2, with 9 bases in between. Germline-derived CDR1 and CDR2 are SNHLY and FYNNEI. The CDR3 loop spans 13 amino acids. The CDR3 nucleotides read TGTGCCAGCAGTTATCAGGGGAACTATGGCTACACCTTC. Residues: CASSYQGNYGYTF.

The CDR3 loop is CASSLGQDPNYGYTF. In DNA form, the CDR3 reads TGTGCCAGCAGCTTGGGACAGGATCCTAACTATGGCTACACCTTC. The chain recombines TRBV5-5 with TRBJ1-2; possibly TRBD1 for D (6 bases). Trimming removed 0 bases from V and 0 bases from J, with 9 bases in between. CDR3 length equals 15 residues. Per germline, CDR1 SGHKS and CDR2 YYEKEE (reference sequence).

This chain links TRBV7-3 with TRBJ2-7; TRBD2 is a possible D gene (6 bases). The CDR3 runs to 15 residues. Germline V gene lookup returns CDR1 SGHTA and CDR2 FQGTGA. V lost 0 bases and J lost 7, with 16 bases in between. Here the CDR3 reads CASSLTSTGVKEQYF. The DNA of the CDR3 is TGTGCCAGCAGCTTAACGTCGACGGGGGTAAAAGAGCAGTACTTC.

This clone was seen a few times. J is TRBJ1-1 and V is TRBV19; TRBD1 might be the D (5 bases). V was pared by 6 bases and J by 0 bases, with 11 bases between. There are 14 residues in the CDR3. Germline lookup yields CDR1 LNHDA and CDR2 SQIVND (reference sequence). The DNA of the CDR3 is TGTGCCAGTAGCCCTAGGGGTGTGAACACTGAAGCTTTCTTT. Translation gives CASSPRGVNTEAFF.

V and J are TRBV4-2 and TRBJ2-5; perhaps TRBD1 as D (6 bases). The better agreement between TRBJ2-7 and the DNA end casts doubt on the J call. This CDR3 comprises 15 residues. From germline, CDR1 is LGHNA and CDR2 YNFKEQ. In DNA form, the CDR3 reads TGTGCCAGCAGCCAAGATCGAAACAGGGCCTACGAGCAGTACTTC. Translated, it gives CASSQDRNRAYEQYF.

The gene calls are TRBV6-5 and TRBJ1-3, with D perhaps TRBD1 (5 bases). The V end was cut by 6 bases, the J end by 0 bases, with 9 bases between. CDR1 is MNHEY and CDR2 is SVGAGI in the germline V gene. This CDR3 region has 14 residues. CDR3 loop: CASRVDSSGNTIYF. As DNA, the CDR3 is TGTGCCAGCAGGGTCGACAGCTCTGGAAACACCATATATTTT.

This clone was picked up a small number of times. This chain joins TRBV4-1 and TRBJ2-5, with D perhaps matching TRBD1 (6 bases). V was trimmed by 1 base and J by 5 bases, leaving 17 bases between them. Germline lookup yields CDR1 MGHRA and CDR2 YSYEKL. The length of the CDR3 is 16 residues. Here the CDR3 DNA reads TGCGCCAGCAGCCAAGTGTATCAGGGGCTGGGGGAGACCCAGTACTTC. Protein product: CASSQVYQGLGETQYF.

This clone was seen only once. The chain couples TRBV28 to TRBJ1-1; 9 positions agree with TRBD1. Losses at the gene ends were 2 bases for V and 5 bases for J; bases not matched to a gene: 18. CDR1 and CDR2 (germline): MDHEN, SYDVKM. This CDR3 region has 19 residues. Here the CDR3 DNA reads TGTGCCAGCAGTTTACCACCCCAATGGACAGGGGAGGTGGGGACTGAAGCTTTCTTT. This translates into CASSLPPQWTGEVGTEAFF.

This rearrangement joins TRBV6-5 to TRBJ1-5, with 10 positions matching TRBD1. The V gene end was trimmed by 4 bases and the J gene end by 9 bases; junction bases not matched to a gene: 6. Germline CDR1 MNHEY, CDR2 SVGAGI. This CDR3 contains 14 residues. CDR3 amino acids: CASSFGTGVRPQHF. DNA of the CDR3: TGTGCCAGCAGTTTCGGGACAGGGGTGAGGCCCCAGCATTTT.

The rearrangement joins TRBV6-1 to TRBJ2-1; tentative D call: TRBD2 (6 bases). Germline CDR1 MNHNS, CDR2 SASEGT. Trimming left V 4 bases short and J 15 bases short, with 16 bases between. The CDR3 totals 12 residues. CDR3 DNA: TGTGCCAGCAGTGTCGCCGGGACTTCTCCGTTCTTC. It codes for CASSVAGTSPFF.

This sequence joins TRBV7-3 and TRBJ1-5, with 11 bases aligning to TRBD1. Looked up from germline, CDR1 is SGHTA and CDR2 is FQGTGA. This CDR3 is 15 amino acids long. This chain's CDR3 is CPSRTGGAGDQPQHF. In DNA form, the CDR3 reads TGTCCTTCCAGGACAGGGGGCGCCGGGGATCAGCCCCAGCATTTT.

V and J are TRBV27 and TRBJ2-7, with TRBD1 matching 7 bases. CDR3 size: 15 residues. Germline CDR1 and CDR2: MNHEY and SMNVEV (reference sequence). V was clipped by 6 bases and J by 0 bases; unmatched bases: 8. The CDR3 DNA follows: TGTGCCAGCAGCCCCCGACAGGGCCTCTCCTACGAGCAGTACTTC. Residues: CASSPRQGLSYEQYF.

CDR3 coding DNA: TGTGCCAGCAGTGGCTGGGGGGGCCATGGCTACACCTTC. The encoded protein is CASSGWGGHGYTF. This chain joins TRBV25-1 and TRBJ1-2; D is perhaps TRBD1 (6 bases). Germline assignment: CDR1 MGHDK and CDR2 SYGVNS. The V and J ends lost 4 bases and 6 bases respectively, with 12 bases between them. CDR3 length equals 13 residues.

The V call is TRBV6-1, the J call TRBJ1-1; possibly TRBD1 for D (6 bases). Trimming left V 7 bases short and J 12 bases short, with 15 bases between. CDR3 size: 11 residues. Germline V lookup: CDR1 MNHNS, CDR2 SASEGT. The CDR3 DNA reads TGTGCCAGCACCCAGGGGACAAGTACTTTCTTT. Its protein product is CASTQGTSTFF.

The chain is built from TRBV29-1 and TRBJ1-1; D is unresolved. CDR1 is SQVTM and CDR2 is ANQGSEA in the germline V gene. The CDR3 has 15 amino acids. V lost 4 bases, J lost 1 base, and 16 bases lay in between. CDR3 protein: CSVVKLLDWNTEAFF. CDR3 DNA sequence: TGCAGCGTTGTTAAACTCCTTGACTGGAACACTGAAGCTTTCTTT.

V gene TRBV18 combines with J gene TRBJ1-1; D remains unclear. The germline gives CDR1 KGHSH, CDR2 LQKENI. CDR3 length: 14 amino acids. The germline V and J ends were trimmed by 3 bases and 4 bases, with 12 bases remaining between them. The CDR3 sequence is CASSPLKSGTEAFF. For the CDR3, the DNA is TGTGCCAGCTCACCGCTCAAATCCGGCACTGAAGCTTTCTTT.

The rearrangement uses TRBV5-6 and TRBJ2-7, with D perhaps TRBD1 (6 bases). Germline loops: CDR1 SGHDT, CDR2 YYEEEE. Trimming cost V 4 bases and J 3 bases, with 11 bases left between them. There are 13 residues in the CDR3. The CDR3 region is CASSHPTGYEQYF. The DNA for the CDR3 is TGTGCCAGCAGCCACCCGACAGGCTACGAGCAGTACTTC.

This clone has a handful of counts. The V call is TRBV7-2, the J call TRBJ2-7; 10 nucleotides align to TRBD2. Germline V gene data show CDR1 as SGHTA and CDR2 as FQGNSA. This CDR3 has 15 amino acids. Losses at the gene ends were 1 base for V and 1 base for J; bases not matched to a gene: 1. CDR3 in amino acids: CASSLVLAGSYEQYF. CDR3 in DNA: TGTGCCAGCAGCTTAGTACTAGCGGGGTCCTACGAGCAGTACTTC. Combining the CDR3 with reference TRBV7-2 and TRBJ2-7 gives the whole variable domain GAGVSQSPSNKVTEKGKDVELRCDPISGHTALYWYRQSLGQGLEFLIYFQGNSAPDKSGLPSDRFSAERTGGSVSTLTIQRTQQEDSAVYLCASSLVLAGSYEQYFGPGTRLTVT.

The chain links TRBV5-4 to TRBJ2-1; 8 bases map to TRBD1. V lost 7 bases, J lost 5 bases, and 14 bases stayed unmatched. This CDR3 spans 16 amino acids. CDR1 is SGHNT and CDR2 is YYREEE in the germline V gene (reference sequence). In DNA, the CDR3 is TGTGCCAGCGCCCCCGGTCCGGACAGGGATCACAATGAGCAGTTCTTC. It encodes CASAPGPDRDHNEQFF.

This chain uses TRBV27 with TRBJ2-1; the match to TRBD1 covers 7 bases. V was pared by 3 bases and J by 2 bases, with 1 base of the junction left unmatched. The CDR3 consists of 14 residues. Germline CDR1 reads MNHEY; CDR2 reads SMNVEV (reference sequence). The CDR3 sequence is CASSLTGPYNEQFF. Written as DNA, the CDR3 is TGTGCCAGCAGTTTGACAGGGCCCTACAATGAGCAGTTCTTC.

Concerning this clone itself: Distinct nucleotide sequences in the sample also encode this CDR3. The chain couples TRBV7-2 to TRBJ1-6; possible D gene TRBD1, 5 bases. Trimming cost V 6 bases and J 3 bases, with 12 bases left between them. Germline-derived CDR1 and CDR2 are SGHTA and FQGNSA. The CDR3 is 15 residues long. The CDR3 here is CASRGDRLYNSPLHF. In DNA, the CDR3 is TGTGCCAGCAGAGGTGACAGACTCTATAATTCACCCCTCCACTTT.

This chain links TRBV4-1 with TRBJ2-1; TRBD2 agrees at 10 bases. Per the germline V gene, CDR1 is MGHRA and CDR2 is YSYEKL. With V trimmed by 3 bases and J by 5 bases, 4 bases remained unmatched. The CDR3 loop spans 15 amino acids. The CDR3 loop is CASSQGLAPNNEQFF. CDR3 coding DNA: TGCGCCAGCAGCCAGGGACTAGCGCCGAACAATGAGCAGTTCTTC.

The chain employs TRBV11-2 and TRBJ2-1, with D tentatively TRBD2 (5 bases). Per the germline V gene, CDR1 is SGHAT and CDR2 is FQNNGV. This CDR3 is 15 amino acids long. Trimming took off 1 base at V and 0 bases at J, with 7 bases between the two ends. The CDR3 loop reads CASSLGESSYNEQFF. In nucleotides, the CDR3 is TGTGCCAGCAGCTTAGGGGAGAGCTCCTACAATGAGCAGTTCTTC.

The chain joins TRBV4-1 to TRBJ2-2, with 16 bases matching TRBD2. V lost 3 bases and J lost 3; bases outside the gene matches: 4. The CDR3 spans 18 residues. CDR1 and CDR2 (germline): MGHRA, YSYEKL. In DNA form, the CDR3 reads TGCGCCAGCAGCCAGGAGGGACTAGCGGGGGGGCACACCGGGGAGCTGTTTTTT. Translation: CASSQEGLAGGHTGELFF.